The source of this TCR beta chain is a study of identical twins. This clonotype was found a few times. Germline V gene sequence: CDR1 SGHTA, CDR2 FQGNSA. V was clipped by 0 bases and J by 6 bases; unmatched bases: 16. This CDR3 has 18 residues. TCRdb analysed the 5' RACE reads with MiXCR anew, one entry per CDR3 protein. The sample has 550,000 to 800,000 distinct CDR3 sequences, roughly 7.2% seen once. Separately, the same data were catalogued under a study of yellow fever vaccine responses in identical twins.

V and J are TRBV7-2 and TRBJ2-7; 8 bases are shared with TRBD2. The receptor's source is a woman younger than 35 in good health. Source material: PBMCs. The CDR3 region is CASSLALNPGTRDSEQYF. In nucleotides, the CDR3 is TGTGCCAGCAGCTTAGCCCTCAACCCCGGGACTAGAGACAGCGAGCAGTACTTC. Filled out from reference TRBV7-2 and TRBJ2-7, the complete variable domain reads GAGVSQSPSNKVTEKGKDVELRCDPISGHTALYWYRQSLGQGLEFLIYFQGNSAPDKSGLPSDRFSAERTGGSVSTLTIQRTQQEDSAVYLCASSLALNPGTRDSEQYFGPGTRLTVT.